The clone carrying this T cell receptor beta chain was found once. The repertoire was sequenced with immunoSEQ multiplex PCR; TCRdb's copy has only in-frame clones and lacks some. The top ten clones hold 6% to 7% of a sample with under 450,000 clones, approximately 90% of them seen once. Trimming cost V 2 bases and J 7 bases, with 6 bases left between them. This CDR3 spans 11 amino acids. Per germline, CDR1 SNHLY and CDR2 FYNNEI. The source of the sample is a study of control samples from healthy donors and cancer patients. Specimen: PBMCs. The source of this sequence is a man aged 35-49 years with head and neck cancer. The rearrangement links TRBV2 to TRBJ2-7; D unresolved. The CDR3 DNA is TGTGCCAGCAGTGAAATTGTGGAGCAGTACTTC. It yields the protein CASSEIVEQYF.